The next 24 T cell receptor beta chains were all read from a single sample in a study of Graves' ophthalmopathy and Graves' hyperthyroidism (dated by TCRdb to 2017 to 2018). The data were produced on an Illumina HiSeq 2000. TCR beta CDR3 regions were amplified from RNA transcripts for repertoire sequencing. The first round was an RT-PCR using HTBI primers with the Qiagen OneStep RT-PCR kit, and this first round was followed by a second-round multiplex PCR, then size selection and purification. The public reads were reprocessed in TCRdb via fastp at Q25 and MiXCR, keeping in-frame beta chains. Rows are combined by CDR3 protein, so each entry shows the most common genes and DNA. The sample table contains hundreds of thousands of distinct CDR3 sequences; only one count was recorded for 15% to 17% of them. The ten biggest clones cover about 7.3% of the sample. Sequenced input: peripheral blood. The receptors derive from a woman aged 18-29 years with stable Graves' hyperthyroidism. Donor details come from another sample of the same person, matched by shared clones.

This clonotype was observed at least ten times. CDR3 protein: CASSSPDSWVGGYTF. The CDR3 coding sequence is TGTGCCAGCAGTTCACCGGACAGCTGGGTGGGTGGCTACACCTTC. This chain uses TRBV6-5 with TRBJ1-2, with D perhaps matching TRBD1 (6 bases). The CDR3 spans 15 residues. Trimming took off 4 bases at V and 7 bases at J, with 19 bases between the two ends. Germline V gives CDR1 MNHEY, CDR2 SVGAGI.

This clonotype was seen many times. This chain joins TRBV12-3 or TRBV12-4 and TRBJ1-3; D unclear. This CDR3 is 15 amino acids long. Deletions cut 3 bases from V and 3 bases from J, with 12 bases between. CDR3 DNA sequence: TGTGCCAGCAGTTTTACGGGCCGAAGTGGAAACACCATATATTTT. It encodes CASSFTGRSGNTIYF.

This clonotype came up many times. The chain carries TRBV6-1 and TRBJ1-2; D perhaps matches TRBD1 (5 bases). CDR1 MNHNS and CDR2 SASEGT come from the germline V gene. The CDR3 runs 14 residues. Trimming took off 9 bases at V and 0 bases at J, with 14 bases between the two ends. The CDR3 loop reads CASSRDLANYGYTF. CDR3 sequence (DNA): TGTGCCAGTTCCAGGGACTTGGCTAACTATGGCTACACCTTC.

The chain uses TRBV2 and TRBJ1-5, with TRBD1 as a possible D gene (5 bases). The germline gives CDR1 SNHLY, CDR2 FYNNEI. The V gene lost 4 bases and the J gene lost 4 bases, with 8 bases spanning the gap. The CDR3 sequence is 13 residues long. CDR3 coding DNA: TGTGCCAGCAGTGGGGGCCAGAATCAGCCCCAGCATTTT. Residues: CASSGGQNQPQHF.

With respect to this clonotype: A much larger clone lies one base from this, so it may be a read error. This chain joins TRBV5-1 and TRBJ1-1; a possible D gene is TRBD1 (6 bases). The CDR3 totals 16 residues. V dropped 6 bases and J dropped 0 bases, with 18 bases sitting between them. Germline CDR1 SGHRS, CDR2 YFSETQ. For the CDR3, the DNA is TGCGCCAGCATCTTCGTCACAGGGATCATGAACACTGAAGCTTTCTTT. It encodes CASIFVTGIMNTEAFF.

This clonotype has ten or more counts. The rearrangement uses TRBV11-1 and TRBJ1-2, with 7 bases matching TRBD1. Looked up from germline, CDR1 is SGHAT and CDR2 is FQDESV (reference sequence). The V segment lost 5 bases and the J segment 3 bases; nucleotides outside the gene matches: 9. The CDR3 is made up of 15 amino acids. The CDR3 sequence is CASSARQGRDYGYTF. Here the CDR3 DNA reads TGTGCCAGCAGCGCCCGACAGGGTCGGGACTATGGCTACACCTTC. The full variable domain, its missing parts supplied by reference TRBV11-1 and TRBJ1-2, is EAEVAQSPRYKITEKSQAVAFWCDPISGHATLYWYRQILGQGPELLVQFQDESVVDDSQLPKDRFSAERLKGVDSTLKIQPAELGDSAMYLCASSARQGRDYGYTFGSGTRLTVV.

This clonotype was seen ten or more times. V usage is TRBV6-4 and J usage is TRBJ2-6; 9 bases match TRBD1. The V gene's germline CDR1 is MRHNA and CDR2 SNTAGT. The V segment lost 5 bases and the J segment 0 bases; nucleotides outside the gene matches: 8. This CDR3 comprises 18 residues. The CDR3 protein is CASSPRQGDTSGANVLTF. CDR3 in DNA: TGTGCCAGCAGTCCCAGACAGGGGGACACCTCTGGGGCCAACGTCCTGACTTTC.

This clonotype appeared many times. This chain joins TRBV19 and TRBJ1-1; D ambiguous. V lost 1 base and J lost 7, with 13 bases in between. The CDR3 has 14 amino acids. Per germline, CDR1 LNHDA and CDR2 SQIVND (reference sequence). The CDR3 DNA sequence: TGTGCCAGTAGTATAGCGTCAGGTAGAGATGAAGCTTTCTTT. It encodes CASSIASGRDEAFF.

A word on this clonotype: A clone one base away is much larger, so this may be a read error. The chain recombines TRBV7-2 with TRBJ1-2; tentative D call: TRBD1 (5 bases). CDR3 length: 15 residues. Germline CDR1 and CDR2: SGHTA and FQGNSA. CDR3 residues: CASSFDGTANCGYTF. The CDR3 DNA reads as TGTGCCAGCAGCTTTGACGGGACGGCTAACTGTGGCTACACCTTC.

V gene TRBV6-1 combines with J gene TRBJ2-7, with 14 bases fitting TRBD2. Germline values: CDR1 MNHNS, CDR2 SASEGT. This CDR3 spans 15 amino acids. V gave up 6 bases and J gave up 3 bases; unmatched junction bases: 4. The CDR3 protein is CASSRGLAGVYEQYF. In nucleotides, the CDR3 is TGTGCCAGCAGCAGGGGACTAGCGGGAGTCTACGAGCAGTACTTC.

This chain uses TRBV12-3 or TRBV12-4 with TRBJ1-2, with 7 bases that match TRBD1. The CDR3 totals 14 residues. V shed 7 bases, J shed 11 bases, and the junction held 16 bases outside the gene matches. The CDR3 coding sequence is TGTGCCAGCACCATAGGGGGCTCTTATGGTGGTTACACCTTC. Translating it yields CASTIGGSYGGYTF.

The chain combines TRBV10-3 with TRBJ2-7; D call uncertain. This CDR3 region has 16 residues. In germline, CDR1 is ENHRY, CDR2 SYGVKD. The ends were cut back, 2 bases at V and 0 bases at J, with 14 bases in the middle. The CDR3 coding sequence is TGTGCCATCAGTGAGCGCACGGTCGGTCTCTCCTACGAGCAGTACTTC. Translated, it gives CAISERTVGLSYEQYF.

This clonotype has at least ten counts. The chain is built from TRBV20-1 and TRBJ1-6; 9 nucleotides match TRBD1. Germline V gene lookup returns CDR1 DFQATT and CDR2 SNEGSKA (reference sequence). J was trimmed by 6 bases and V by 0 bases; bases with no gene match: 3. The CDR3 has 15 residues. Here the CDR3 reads CSARDPGQGNSPLHF. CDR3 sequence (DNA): TGCAGTGCTAGAGACCCGGGACAGGGTAATTCACCCCTCCACTTT.

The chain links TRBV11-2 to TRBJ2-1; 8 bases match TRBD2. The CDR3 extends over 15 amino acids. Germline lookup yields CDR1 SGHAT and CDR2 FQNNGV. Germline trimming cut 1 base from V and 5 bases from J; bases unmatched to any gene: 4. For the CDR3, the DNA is TGTGCCAGCAGCTTAGGTAGCGGGGATCACAATGAGCAGTTCTTC. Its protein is CASSLGSGDHNEQFF.

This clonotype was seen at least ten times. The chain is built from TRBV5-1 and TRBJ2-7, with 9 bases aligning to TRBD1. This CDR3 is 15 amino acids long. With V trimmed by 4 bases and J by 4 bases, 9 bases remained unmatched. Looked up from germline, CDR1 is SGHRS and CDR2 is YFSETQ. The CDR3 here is CASSRAGTGMYEQYF. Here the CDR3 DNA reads TGCGCCAGCAGCCGGGCAGGGACAGGGATGTACGAGCAGTACTTC.

CDR3 residues: CASSSGTGGVGTQYF. Here the CDR3 DNA reads TGTGCCAGCAGCTCCGGGACAGGGGGGGTAGGGACCCAGTACTTC. The V call is TRBV7-3, the J call TRBJ2-5; TRBD1 agrees at 11 bases. The germline V gene has CDR1 SGHTA and CDR2 FQGTGA. Trimming cost V 4 bases and J 7 bases; bases outside gene matches: 8. This CDR3 region has 15 residues.

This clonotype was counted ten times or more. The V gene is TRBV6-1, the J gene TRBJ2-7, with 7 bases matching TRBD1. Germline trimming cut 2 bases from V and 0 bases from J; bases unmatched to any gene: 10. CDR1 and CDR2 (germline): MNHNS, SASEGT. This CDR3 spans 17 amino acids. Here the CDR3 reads CASSELPGTESSYEQYF. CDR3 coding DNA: TGTGCCAGCAGTGAACTTCCCGGGACAGAGAGCTCCTACGAGCAGTACTTC.

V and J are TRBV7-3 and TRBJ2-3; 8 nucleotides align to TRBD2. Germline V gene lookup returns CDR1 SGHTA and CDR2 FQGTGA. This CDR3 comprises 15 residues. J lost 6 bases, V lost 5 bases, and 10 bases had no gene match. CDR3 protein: CASSNNGGAKDTQYF. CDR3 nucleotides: TGTGCCAGCAGCAACAACGGGGGGGCAAAGGATACGCAGTATTTT.

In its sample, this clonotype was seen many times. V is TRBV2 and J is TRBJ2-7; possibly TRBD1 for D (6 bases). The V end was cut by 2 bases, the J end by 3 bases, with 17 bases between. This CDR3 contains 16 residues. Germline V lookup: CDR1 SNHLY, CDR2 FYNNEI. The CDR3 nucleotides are TGTGCCAGCAGTGAACGATACGGGGACAAAATCTACGAGCAGTACTTC. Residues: CASSERYGDKIYEQYF.

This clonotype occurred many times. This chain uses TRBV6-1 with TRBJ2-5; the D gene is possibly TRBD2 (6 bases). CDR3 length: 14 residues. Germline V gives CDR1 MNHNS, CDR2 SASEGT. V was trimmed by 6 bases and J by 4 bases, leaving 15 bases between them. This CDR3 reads CASRPGLSRETQYF. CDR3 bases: TGTGCCAGCAGGCCGGGACTGTCAAGAGAGACCCAGTACTTC.

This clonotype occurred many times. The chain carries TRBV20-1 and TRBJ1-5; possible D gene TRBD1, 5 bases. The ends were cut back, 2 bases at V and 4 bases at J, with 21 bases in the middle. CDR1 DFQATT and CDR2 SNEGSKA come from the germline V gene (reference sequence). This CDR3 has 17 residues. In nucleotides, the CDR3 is TGCAGTGCTAGATGGCCGGCGGCAGCAGGGAGGAATCAGCCCCAGCATTTT. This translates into CSARWPAAAGRNQPQHF.

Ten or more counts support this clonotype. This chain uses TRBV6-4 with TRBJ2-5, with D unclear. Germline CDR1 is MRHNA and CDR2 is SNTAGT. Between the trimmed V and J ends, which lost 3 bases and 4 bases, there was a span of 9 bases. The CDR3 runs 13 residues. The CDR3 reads CASSEGSAETQYF. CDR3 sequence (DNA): TGTGCCAGCAGTGAAGGCTCGGCAGAGACCCAGTACTTC.

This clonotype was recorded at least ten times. The DNA for the CDR3 is TGTGCCAGCAGAGCCCCGGGGCTCGGGTATGGCTACACCTTC. Encoded protein: CASRAPGLGYGYTF. This chain uses TRBV12-3 or TRBV12-4 with TRBJ1-2; possibly TRBD1 for D (5 bases). The V and J ends lost 6 bases and 5 bases respectively, with 16 bases between them. This CDR3 comprises 14 residues.

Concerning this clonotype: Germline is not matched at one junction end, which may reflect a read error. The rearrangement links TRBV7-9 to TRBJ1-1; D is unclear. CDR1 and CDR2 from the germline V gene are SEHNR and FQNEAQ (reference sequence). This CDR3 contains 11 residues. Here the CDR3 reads CASILDSEAFF. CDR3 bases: TGTGCCAGCATCTTAGACTCTGAAGCTTTCTTT.